The 18 T cell receptor beta chains below all came from one sample that was sequenced in a study of Ad26.COV2.S vaccination and SARS-CoV-2 variants. Indicated treatment: 19 received Ad26.COV2.S at low or high dose, single or two shots; 5 received placebo; per-sample allocation not given. Specimen acquisition occurred on day 63 following the initial vaccine or placebo injection. Profiled with immunoSEQ multiplex PCR; TCRdb holds only in-frame clones, not every one. The table records some 330,000 clones, roughly 90% of them present only once. The input for sequencing was peripheral blood, taken in a trial of Ad26.COV2.S vaccine versus placebo. The receptors were gathered from a person aged 18 to 59 who received the Ad26.COV2.S COVID-19 vaccine or a placebo.

The J gene is TRBJ2-7, the V gene TRBV21-1. TRBV21-1 is annotated as a pseudogene. The CDR3 spans 13 residues. The CDR3 sequence: CASSKGTSYEQYV. The CDR3 nucleotides read TGTGCCAGCAGCAAAGGGACCTCCTACGAGCAGTACGTC.

V and J are TRBV3-1 (or the pseudogene TRBV3-2) and TRBJ1-5; D perhaps matches TRBD1 (5 bases). The CDR3 consists of 17 residues. Trimming took 0 bases from V and 5 from J, leaving 17 bases between them. From germline, CDR1 is LGHDT and CDR2 YNNKEL (reference sequence). DNA of the CDR3: TGTGCCAGCAGCCAAGATCATGGGGCTTACGTGGATCAGCCCCAGCATTTT. Amino acids: CASSQDHGAYVDQPQHF.

V usage is TRBV18 and J usage is TRBJ2-7; TRBD1 matches at 8 bases. The J segment lost 4 bases and the V segment lost 6 bases, leaving 5 bases of the junction unmatched. This CDR3 comprises 13 residues. Germline CDR1 KGHSH, CDR2 LQKENI. CDR3 residues: CASSQGASYEQYV. For the CDR3, the DNA is TGTGCCAGCTCCCAGGGGGCATCTTACGAGCAGTACGTC.

V gene TRBV5-6 combines with J gene TRBJ2-1; no firm D call. Trimming took off 1 base at V and 6 bases at J, with 8 bases between the two ends. This CDR3 has 13 amino acids. CDR1 SGHDT and CDR2 YYEEEE come from the germline V gene. CDR3 region: CASSLSQINEQFF. The CDR3 DNA is TGTGCCAGCAGCTTGAGCCAAATCAATGAGCAGTTCTTC.

The chain has TRBV25-1 and TRBJ1-2; tentatively, D is TRBD1 (6 bases). This CDR3 is built from 12 residues. CDR1 is MGHDK and CDR2 is SYGVNS in the germline V gene. V was clipped by 2 bases and J by 8 bases, with 9 bases between them. The CDR3 DNA sequence: TGTGCCAGCAGTGAAGGACAGAGGGGCTACACCTTC. This codes for CASSEGQRGYTF.

This chain connects TRBV5-8 to TRBJ2-7; a weak D match, TRBD1 (5 bases). The germline CDR1 and CDR2 sequences are SGHTS and YDEGEE. V shed 2 bases and J shed 0 bases, with 9 bases lying between them. This CDR3 has 14 amino acids. The CDR3, as DNA: TGTGCCAGCAGCTTCCAGGGTGCCTCCTACGAGCAGTACTTC. Amino acid sequence: CASSFQGASYEQYF. The full variable domain, rest sourced from reference TRBV5-8 and TRBJ2-7, is EAGVTQSPTHLIKTRGQQATLRCSPISGHTSVYWYQQALGLGLQFLLWYDEGEERNRGNFPPRFSGRQFPNYSSELNVNALELEDSALYLCASSFQGASYEQYFGPGTRLTVT.

Note on this clone: In the same sample, other DNA sequences code for this CDR3. The J gene is TRBJ2-3, the V gene TRBV5-4; D might be TRBD2 (6 bases). V was clipped by 4 bases and J by 2 bases, with 17 bases between them. The length of the CDR3 is 16 residues. CDR1 is SGHNT and CDR2 is YYREEE in the germline V gene (reference sequence). The CDR3 DNA follows: TGTGCCAGCAGCCTCGGAGGGCCTCGGGACACAGATACGCAGTATTTT. Translated, it gives CASSLGGPRDTDTQYF.

The chain uses TRBV28 and TRBJ2-7, with 8 bases aligning to TRBD2. CDR1 and CDR2 from the germline V gene are MDHEN and SYDVKM. V shed 6 bases and J 0 bases; nucleotides not matched to a gene: 7. CDR3 length: 15 amino acids. The CDR3 DNA follows: TGTGCCAGCAGCACCACAGGGACTAGCTCCTACGAGCAGTACGTC. It translates to CASSTTGTSSYEQYV.

This clone appeared once. This chain links TRBV23-1 with TRBJ2-1; D gene uncertain. TRBV23-1 is noted as an ORF with a role that remains uncertain. V shed 3 bases and J shed 3 bases, with 9 bases lying between them. The CDR3 consists of 14 residues. CDR3 bases: TGCGCCAGCAGTCAGCGGAGAGTCTACAATGAGCAGTTCTTC. This translates into CASSQRRVYNEQFF.

The chain carries TRBV19 and TRBJ2-5, with 10 bases fitting TRBD2. CDR1 LNHDA and CDR2 SQIVND come from the germline V gene (reference sequence). V trimming: 5 bases; J trimming: 7 bases; junction bases outside the gene matches: 16. The CDR3 has 17 residues. The DNA for the CDR3 is TGTGCCAGTAGTGGGCCCCGGACTAGCGGTTCAGATGGGACCCAGTACTTC. Protein product: CASSGPRTSGSDGTQYF.

The rearrangement joins TRBV6-5 to TRBJ1-1; D uncertain. Trimming left V 9 bases short and J 2 bases short, with 4 bases between. This CDR3 is built from 10 residues. From germline, CDR1 is MNHEY and CDR2 SVGAGI. CDR3 nucleotides: TGTGCCAGTATTAACACTGAAGCTTTCTTT. Its translation is CASINTEAFF.

The chain recombines TRBV27 with TRBJ1-1; 10 bases are a match to TRBD1. Germline-derived CDR1 and CDR2 are MNHEY and SMNVEV (reference sequence). The V gene end was trimmed by 5 bases and the J gene end by 4 bases; junction bases not matched to a gene: 16. This CDR3 has 18 residues. CDR3 protein: CASSPFSGTGVFVTEAFF. The CDR3 bases are TGTGCCAGCAGTCCCTTCTCCGGGACAGGGGTTTTCGTCACTGAAGCTTTCTTT.

The V and J genes are TRBV15 and TRBJ1-5; D is uncertain. In germline, CDR1 is LNHNV, CDR2 YYDKDF (reference sequence). Trimming pared 9 bases from V and 3 bases from J, leaving 12 bases between. The CDR3 sequence is 13 residues long. The CDR3 DNA sequence: TGTGCCACTACTCCAGCCTTCAATCAGCCCCAGCATTTT. Translating it yields CATTPAFNQPQHF.

The chain recombines TRBV4-3 with TRBJ1-5, with D hard to call. The CDR3 extends over 13 amino acids. V gave up 0 bases and J gave up 5 bases, with 5 bases separating them. Germline V lookup: CDR1 LGHNA, CDR2 YSLEER. This chain's CDR3 is CASSQEADQPQHF. In DNA form, the CDR3 reads TGCGCCAGCAGCCAAGAGGCTGATCAGCCCCAGCATTTT.

The V call is TRBV18, the J call TRBJ2-3, with D tentatively TRBD2 (6 bases). The CDR3 loop spans 15 amino acids. Germline V gene sequence: CDR1 KGHSH, CDR2 LQKENI. V gave up 6 bases and J gave up 3 bases, with 16 bases separating them. The CDR3 bases are TGTGCCAGCTCGCCCCTTGCGGGGATAACAGATACGCAGTATTTT. Residues: CASSPLAGITDTQYF.

The chain employs TRBV3-1 (or the pseudogene TRBV3-2) and TRBJ2-2, with no clear D. Germline CDR1 reads LGHDT; CDR2 reads YNNKEL (reference sequence). The CDR3 has 12 amino acids. The V end was cut by 6 bases, the J end by 9 bases, with 11 bases between. This CDR3 is CASSRRERELFF. The DNA of the CDR3 is TGTGCCAGCAGTCGAAGGGAAAGGGAGCTGTTTTTT.

The chain is built from TRBV18 and TRBJ1-1, with 8 bases matching TRBD1. This CDR3 has 14 amino acids. V dropped 6 bases and J dropped 6; count of bases not matched to a gene: 9. The germline gives CDR1 KGHSH, CDR2 LQKENI. This CDR3 reads CASSPTGGGAEAFF. The CDR3 DNA reads TGTGCCAGCTCTCCTACAGGGGGAGGGGCTGAAGCTTTCTTT.

V gene TRBV28 combines with J gene TRBJ1-2, with D perhaps TRBD1 (5 bases). Deletions cut 3 bases from V and 4 bases from J, with 18 bases between. The CDR3 loop spans 16 amino acids. The germline V gene has CDR1 MDHEN and CDR2 SYDVKM. CDR3 DNA: TGTGCCAGCAGTTTGAGGCCCGATTCCAGGGTCTATGGCTACACCTTC. It codes for CASSLRPDSRVYGYTF.